The 18 T cell receptor beta chains given below trace back to one sample, sequenced in a study of identical twins. TCRdb used MiXCR to reprocess the 5' RACE reads, holding one entry per CDR3 protein. The sample contains roughly 490,000 distinct CDR3 sequences, roughly an eighth of which appear only once. The data were also submitted as part of a second study, on yellow fever vaccine responses in identical twins.

The sequenced sample consisted of CD4+ T cells sorted from blood. These receptors were collected from a woman aged 18-29 years in good health.

This clonotype was recorded many times. The rearrangement joins TRBV5-1 to TRBJ2-1; D may correspond to TRBD1 or TRBD2 (5 bases each). Trimming removed 1 base from V and 9 bases from J, with 14 bases in between. Germline CDR1 is SGHRS and CDR2 is YFSETQ. This CDR3 region has 14 residues. CDR3 nucleotide sequence: TGCGCCAGCAGCTTGCCGGCCGGGGACGGTGAGCAGTTCTTC. Protein sequence: CASSLPAGDGEQFF.

This chain joins TRBV20-1 and TRBJ2-5; D not resolved. The CDR3 covers 15 residues. V was shortened by 0 bases and J by 2 bases, with 13 bases between the two germline ends. CDR1 and CDR2 (germline): DFQATT, SNEGSKA (reference sequence). The CDR3 region is CSARDPRGLQETQYF. CDR3 DNA sequence: TGCAGTGCTAGAGATCCCCGCGGTTTACAAGAGACCCAGTACTTC.

The chain recombines TRBV7-9 with TRBJ2-3; tentative D call: TRBD2 (6 bases). Germline V CDR1 and CDR2: SEHNR, FQNEAQ (reference sequence). Trimming took off 4 bases at V and 2 bases at J, with 16 bases between the two ends. The CDR3 is made up of 16 amino acids. The CDR3 sequence: CASSSPAGINTDTQYF. The CDR3 DNA reads as TGTGCCAGCAGCTCCCCTGCGGGGATAAACACAGATACGCAGTATTTT. Using reference TRBV7-9 and TRBJ2-3 for the parts outside the CDR3, the full variable domain is DTGVSQNPRHKITKRGQNVTFRCDPISEHNRLYWYRQTLGQGPEFLTYFQNEAQLEKSRLLSDRFSAERPKGSFSTLEIQRTEQGDSAMYLCASSSPAGINTDTQYFGPGTRLTVL.

This rearrangement joins TRBV20-1 to TRBJ2-1; 8 bases agree with TRBD2. This CDR3 spans 14 amino acids. V shed 3 bases, J shed 6 bases, and the junction held 7 bases outside the gene matches. The V gene's germline CDR1 is DFQATT and CDR2 SNEGSKA (reference sequence). The CDR3 nucleotides read TGCAGTGCTAGGAAACTAGCGGAACTCAATGAGCAGTTCTTC. This codes for CSARKLAELNEQFF.

This clonotype showed up many times. V is TRBV12-3 or TRBV12-4 and J is TRBJ2-3; the D gene is possibly TRBD2 (6 bases). The CDR3 is 13 amino acids. The germline V and J ends were trimmed by 3 bases and 6 bases, with 10 bases remaining between them. CDR3 amino acids: CASSLAGRDTQYF. DNA of the CDR3: TGTGCCAGCAGTTTGGCGGGAAGGGATACGCAGTATTTT.

This clonotype was seen a handful of times. This CDR3 is CASTREAGPSTDTQYF. The DNA of the CDR3 is TGTGCCAGCACCAGAGAAGCGGGGCCTAGCACAGATACGCAGTATTTT. The chain links TRBV12-3 or TRBV12-4 to TRBJ2-3; 7 nucleotides agree with TRBD2. The CDR3 contains 16 residues. J was trimmed by 0 bases and V by 7 bases; bases with no gene match: 10.

This clonotype was recorded many times. The rearrangement uses TRBV29-1 and TRBJ2-2, with a weak D call TRBD2 (7 bases). Deletions cut 4 bases from V and 6 bases from J, with 15 bases between. This CDR3 comprises 14 residues. The germline V gene encodes CDR1 SQVTM and CDR2 ANQGSEA. The DNA for the CDR3 is TGCAGCGTTGGTGCGGGGGCGCGGGCCGGGGAGCTGTTTTTT. As protein: CSVGAGARAGELFF.

This clonotype showed up just a few times. CDR3 in DNA: TGTGCCAGCAGTGCCGGGAGCAATCAGCCCCAGCATTTT. It is translated as CASSAGSNQPQHF. This chain connects TRBV6-1 to TRBJ1-5; no clear D gene. V was pared by 4 bases and J by 1 base, with 5 bases between. The CDR3 runs 13 residues. Germline V lookup: CDR1 MNHNS, CDR2 SASEGT.

This chain joins TRBV4-3 and TRBJ2-7; D might be TRBD2 (5 bases). This CDR3 has 16 amino acids. CDR1 is LGHNA, CDR2 YSLEER, per germline. With 1 base removed from V and 6 bases from J, the gap between germline ends came to 19 bases. The CDR3 sequence: CASSQGVGAGQGEQYF. DNA of the CDR3: TGCGCCAGCAGCCAAGGGGTAGGTGCGGGCCAAGGCGAGCAGTACTTC.

This clonotype occurred many times. The gene calls are TRBV6-5 and TRBJ1-4; D might be TRBD1 (5 bases). Germline lookup yields CDR1 MNHEY and CDR2 SVGAGI. Deletions cut 5 bases from V and 4 bases from J, with 20 bases between. The CDR3 spans 17 residues. The DNA of the CDR3 is TGTGCCAGCAGTCACCAGTACGGGGGAAGGGGTAATGAAAAACTGTTTTTT. Translation: CASSHQYGGRGNEKLFF.

The chain is built from TRBV6-1 and TRBJ2-7; D may be TRBD2 (6 bases). Germline V lookup: CDR1 MNHNS, CDR2 SASEGT. V lost 6 bases to trimming and J lost 6 bases, with 18 bases between them. There are 14 residues in the CDR3. DNA for the CDR3: TGTGCCAGCAGCAAATTCCCGGGACTCGGCGAGCAGTACTTC. It translates to CASSKFPGLGEQYF.

This clonotype was counted only a few times. The rearrangement joins TRBV7-6 to TRBJ1-5, with D maybe TRBD1 (5 bases). V gave up 5 bases and J gave up 5 bases, with 10 bases separating them. The CDR3 totals 13 residues. Germline V gene sequence: CDR1 SGHVS, CDR2 FNYEAQ. CDR3 protein: CASSLTEDQPQHF. The CDR3, as DNA: TGTGCCAGCAGCCTGACAGAAGATCAGCCCCAGCATTTT.

This clonotype was seen more than once but under ten times. This sequence joins TRBV6-5 and TRBJ2-1; maybe TRBD1 (6 bases). CDR1 is MNHEY, CDR2 SVGAGI, per germline. V lost 4 bases and J 8 bases, leaving 12 bases between the germline ends. The CDR3 loop spans 13 amino acids. CDR3 region: CASSSPGAYEQFF. For the CDR3, the DNA is TGTGCCAGCAGTTCCCCAGGGGCTTATGAGCAGTTCTTC.

This clonotype was recorded only once. The V call is TRBV12-3 or TRBV12-4, the J call TRBJ2-1; D perhaps matches TRBD1 (6 bases). Trimming removed 8 bases from V and 11 bases from J, with 22 bases in between. The CDR3 spans 14 residues. The CDR3 nucleotides read TGTGCCAGCTCGGACAGTCTGAGAGAAAGGAAGCAGTTCTTC. This sequence encodes CASSDSLRERKQFF.

The V and J genes are TRBV24-1 and TRBJ2-1; D is perhaps TRBD1 (5 bases). This CDR3 contains 16 residues. Trimming cost V 0 bases and J 10 bases, with 18 bases left between them. Germline-derived CDR1 and CDR2 are KGHDR and SFDVKD. Here the CDR3 DNA reads TGTGCCACCAGTGATTTGCAATCGCCAGGGCGCAACGAGCAGTTCTTC. Translating gives CATSDLQSPGRNEQFF.

CDR3 sequence (DNA): TGTGCCAGCAGCTTCGGCTTGCTCAACATCGGCGGGAGGGCTTACGAGCAGTACTTC. Protein product: CASSFGLLNIGGRAYEQYF. J is TRBJ2-7 and V is TRBV11-1; TRBD2 matches at 9 bases. CDR1 SGHAT and CDR2 FQDESV come from the germline V gene (reference sequence). The CDR3 is 19 residues long. V was clipped by 3 bases and J by 4 bases; unmatched bases: 19.

This clonotype was counted a few times. This chain links TRBV27 with TRBJ2-5, with D perhaps matching TRBD1 (5 bases). Trimming cost V 2 bases and J 7 bases, with 14 bases left between them. This CDR3 is 14 amino acids long. CDR1 is MNHEY, CDR2 SMNVEV, per germline (reference sequence). The CDR3 DNA reads as TGTGCCAGCAGTTTAAGTGGGGCCCCGGCGACCCAGTACTTC. Protein: CASSLSGAPATQYF.

This clonotype came up a few times. The chain is built from TRBV12-3 or TRBV12-4 and TRBJ2-3; 10 positions match TRBD1. Losses at the gene ends were 6 bases for V and 5 bases for J; bases not matched to a gene: 5. This CDR3 is built from 14 residues. CDR3 protein: CASRKTGGEDTQYF. Here the CDR3 DNA reads TGTGCCAGCAGGAAGACAGGGGGCGAAGATACGCAGTATTTT.